The clone carrying this TCR beta chain occurred many times. MiXCR was run by TCRdb on the 5' RACE reads, yielding one entry per CDR3 protein. The data hold under 30,000 distinct CDR3 sequences, with approximately 6% observed a single time. These data come from a study of spatial heterogeneity in lung cancer. Described time point: blood at routine non-recurrence follow-up after resection. Whole RNA was taken from tumor, nontumor lung or frozen PBMC; it was then sequenced unsorted. The germline V gene has CDR1 SGHAT and CDR2 FQNNGV. The CDR3 totals 15 residues. The germline V and J ends were trimmed by 2 bases and 8 bases, with 13 bases remaining between them.

Sequenced material: PBMCs, taken at follow-up. This receptor was identified in a male donor with early-stage non-small cell lung cancer. This chain uses TRBV11-2 with TRBJ1-6; no reliable D call. CDR3 DNA sequence: TGTGCCAGCAGCTTATCTTTGAGCGCGTATTCACCCCTCCACTTT. Residues: CASSLSLSAYSPLHF.